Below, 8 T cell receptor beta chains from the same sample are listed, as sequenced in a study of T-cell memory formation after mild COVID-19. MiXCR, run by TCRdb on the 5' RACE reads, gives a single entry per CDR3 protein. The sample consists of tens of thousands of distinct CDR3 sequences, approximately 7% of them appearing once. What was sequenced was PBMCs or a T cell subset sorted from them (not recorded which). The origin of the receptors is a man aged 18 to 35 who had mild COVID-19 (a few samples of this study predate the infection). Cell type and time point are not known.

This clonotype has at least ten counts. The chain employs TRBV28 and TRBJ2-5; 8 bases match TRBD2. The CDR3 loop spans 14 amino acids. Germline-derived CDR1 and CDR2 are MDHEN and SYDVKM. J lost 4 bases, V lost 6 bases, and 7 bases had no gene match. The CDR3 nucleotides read TGTGCCAGCAGGGCTGGACTAGCAAGAGAGACCCAGTACTTC. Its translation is CASRAGLARETQYF.

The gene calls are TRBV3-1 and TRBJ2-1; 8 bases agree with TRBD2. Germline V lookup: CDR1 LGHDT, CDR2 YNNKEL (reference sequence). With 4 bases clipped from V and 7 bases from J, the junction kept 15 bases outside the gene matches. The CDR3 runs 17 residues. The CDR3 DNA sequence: TGTGCCAGCAGCCCCCGGATCGGGGGGGTCCTCACGAATGAGCAGTTCTTC. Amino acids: CASSPRIGGVLTNEQFF.

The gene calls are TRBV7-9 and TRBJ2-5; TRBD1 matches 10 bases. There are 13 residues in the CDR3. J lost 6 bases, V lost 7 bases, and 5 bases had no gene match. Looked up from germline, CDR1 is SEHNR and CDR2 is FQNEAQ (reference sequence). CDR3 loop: CASIRTGGKTQYF. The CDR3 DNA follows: TGTGCCAGCATCCGGACAGGGGGAAAGACCCAGTACTTC. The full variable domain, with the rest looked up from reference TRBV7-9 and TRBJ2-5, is DTGVSQNPRHKITKRGQNVTFRCDPISEHNRLYWYRQTLGQGPEFLTYFQNEAQLEKSRLLSDRFSAERPKGSFSTLEIQRTEQGDSAMYLCASIRTGGKTQYFGPGTRLLVL.

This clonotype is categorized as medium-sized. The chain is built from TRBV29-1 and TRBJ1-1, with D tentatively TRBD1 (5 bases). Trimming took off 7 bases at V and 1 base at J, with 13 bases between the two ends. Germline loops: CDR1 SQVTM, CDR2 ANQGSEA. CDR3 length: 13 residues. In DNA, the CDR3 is TGCAGCGCTCGGACACTTACGAACACTGAAGCTTTCTTT. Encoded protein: CSARTLTNTEAFF.

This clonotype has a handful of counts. Here the CDR3 reads CASSRGRSEAFF. DNA of the CDR3: TGTGCCAGCAGCCGAGGGCGATCTGAAGCTTTCTTT. The chain employs TRBV12-3 or TRBV12-4 and TRBJ1-1, with D unresolved. Trimming took 6 bases from V and 6 from J, leaving 11 bases between them. This CDR3 region has 12 residues.

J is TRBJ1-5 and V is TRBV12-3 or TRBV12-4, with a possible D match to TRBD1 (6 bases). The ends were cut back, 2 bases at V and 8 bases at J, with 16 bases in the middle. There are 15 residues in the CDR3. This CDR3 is CASSLLVGGSEPQHF. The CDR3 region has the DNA TGTGCCAGCAGTTTATTGGTAGGGGGATCTGAGCCCCAGCATTTT.

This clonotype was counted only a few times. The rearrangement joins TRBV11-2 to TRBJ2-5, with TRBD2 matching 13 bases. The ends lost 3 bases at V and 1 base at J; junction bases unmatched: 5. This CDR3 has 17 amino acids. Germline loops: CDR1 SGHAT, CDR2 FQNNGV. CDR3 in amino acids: CASSLGGLAGSQETQYF. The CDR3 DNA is TGTGCCAGCAGCTTGGGGGGACTAGCGGGGTCCCAAGAGACCCAGTACTTC.

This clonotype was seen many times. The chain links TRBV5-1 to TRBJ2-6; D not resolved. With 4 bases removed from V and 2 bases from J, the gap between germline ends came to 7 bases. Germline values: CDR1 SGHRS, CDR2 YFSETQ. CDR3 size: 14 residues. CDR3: CASSDLTGANVLTF. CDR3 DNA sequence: TGCGCCAGCAGCGATCTAACTGGGGCCAACGTCCTGACTTTC. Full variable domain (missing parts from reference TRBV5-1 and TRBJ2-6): KAGVTQTPRYLIKTRGQQVTLSCSPISGHRSVSWYQQTPGQGLQFLFEYFSETQRNKGNFPGRFSGRQFSNSRSEMNVSTLELGDSALYLCASSDLTGANVLTFGAGSRLTVL.